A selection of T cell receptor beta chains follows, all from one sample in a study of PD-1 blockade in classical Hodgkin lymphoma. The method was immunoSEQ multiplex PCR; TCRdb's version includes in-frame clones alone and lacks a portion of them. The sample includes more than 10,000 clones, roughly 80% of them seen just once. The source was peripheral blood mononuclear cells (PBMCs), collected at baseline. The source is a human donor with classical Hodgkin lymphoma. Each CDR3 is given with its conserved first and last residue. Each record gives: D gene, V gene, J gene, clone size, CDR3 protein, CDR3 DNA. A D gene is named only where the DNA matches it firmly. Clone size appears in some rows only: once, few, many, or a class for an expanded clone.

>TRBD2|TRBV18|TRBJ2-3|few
CASSPGGYADTQYF
TGTGCCAGCTCACCCGGGGGGTATGCAGATACGCAGTATTTT
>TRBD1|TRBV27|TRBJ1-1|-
CASSSLMDRGNTEAFF
TGTGCCAGCAGTTCACTGATGGACAGGGGAAACACTGAAGCTTTCTTT
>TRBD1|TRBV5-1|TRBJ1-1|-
CASSPPQGVAFF
TGCGCCAGCAGCCCCCCACAGGGGGTGGCTTTCTTT
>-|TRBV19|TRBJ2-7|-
CASSITPKAYEQYF
TGTGCCAGTAGTATTACGCCGAAGGCCTACGAGCAGTACTTC
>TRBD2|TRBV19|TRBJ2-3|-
CASSIGTSGGVTDTQYF
TGTGCCAGTAGTATAGGTACTAGCGGGGGAGTAACAGATACGCAGTATTTT
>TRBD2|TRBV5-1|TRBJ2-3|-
CASSKPTSGSANTQYF
TGCGCCAGCAGCAAGCCGACTAGCGGGAGTGCAAATACGCAGTATTTT
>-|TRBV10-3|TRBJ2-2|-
CAISESRGTAASGELFF
TGTGCCATCAGTGAGTCGAGGGGAACCGCTGCATCCGGGGAGCTGTTTTTT
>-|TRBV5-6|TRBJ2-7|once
CASSFGRGRYEQYF
TGTGCCAGCAGCTTCGGTCGGGGACGCTACGAGCAGTACTTC
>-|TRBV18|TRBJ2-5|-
CASSPRGQETQYF
TGTGCCAGCTCACCACGCGGCCAAGAGACCCAGTACTTC
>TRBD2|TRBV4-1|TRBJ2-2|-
CASSQFGLAEPNTGELFF
TGCGCCAGCAGCCAATTCGGCCTAGCGGAACCGAACACCGGGGAGCTGTTTTTT
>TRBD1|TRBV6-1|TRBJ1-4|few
CASRTSQGADLELFF
TGTGCCAGCAGGACCTCACAGGGGGCGGATTTGGAACTGTTTTTT
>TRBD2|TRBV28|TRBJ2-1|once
CASNPLGGPNEQFF
TGTGCCAGCAACCCATTGGGAGGGCCAAATGAGCAGTTCTTC
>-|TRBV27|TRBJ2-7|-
CASSQDWRYEQYF
TGTGCCAGCAGCCAAGATTGGCGCTACGAGCAGTACTTC
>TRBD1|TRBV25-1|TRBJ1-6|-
CASSGPGQGYSPLHF
TGTGCCAGCAGTGGACCGGGACAGGGGTACTCACCCCTCCACTTT
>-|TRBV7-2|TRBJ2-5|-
CASSWRGNPLQETQYF
TGTGCCAGCAGCTGGAGAGGGAACCCATTACAAGAGACCCAGTACTTC
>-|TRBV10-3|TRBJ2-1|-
CAISALGAALYNEQFF
TGTGCCATCAGTGCCCTCGGCGCGGCACTCTACAATGAGCAGTTCTTC
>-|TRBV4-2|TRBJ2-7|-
CASSQTWRGAYEQYF
TGTGCCAGCAGCCAAACGTGGCGGGGAGCCTACGAGCAGTACTTC
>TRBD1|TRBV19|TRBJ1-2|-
CASSPLDRSLSGYTF
TGTGCCAGTAGCCCCCTGGACAGGAGCTTAAGTGGCTACACCTTC
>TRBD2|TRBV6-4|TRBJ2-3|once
CASSDSAGVLDTQYF
TGTGCCAGCAGTGACTCGGCGGGAGTTCTAGATACGCAGTATTTT
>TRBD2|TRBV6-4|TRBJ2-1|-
CASSDSTSGSNEQFF
TGTGCCAGCAGTGACTCGACTAGCGGGAGCAATGAGCAGTTCTTC
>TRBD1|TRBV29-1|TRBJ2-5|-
CSGAGQVGETQYF
TGCAGCGGTGCTGGACAGGTCGGAGAGACCCAGTACTTC
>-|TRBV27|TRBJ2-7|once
CASSLGGRGEQYF
TGTGCCAGCAGTTTGGGGGGGCGTGGAGAGCAGTACTTC